These 25 T cell receptor beta chains were all obtained from the same sample, sequenced in a study of blood T cell repertoires in COVID-19. TCRdb keeps only in-frame clones here, not all; method: immunoSEQ multiplex PCR. Among roughly 140,000 clones, over 70% were seen once, and the ten largest hold about 2%. Material for sequencing was peripheral blood. These receptors all stem from a woman aged 60-70 years with acute or convalescent COVID-19.

CDR3 loop: CATSPRGGNQPQHF. The CDR3 coding sequence is TGTGCCACCAGCCCCAGGGGGGGCAATCAGCCCCAGCATTTT. The J gene is TRBJ1-5, the V gene TRBV15; TRBD1 matches 7 bases. From germline, CDR1 is LNHNV and CDR2 YYDKDF (reference sequence). This CDR3 has 14 amino acids. V dropped 5 bases and J dropped 2; count of bases not matched to a gene: 3.

This rearrangement joins TRBV6-5 to TRBJ1-4; possible D gene TRBD1, 6 bases. The CDR3 spans 14 residues. CDR1 and CDR2 from the germline V gene are MNHEY and SVGAGI. Trimming stripped 6 bases from V and 7 bases from J, with 15 bases between. The CDR3: CASSRLRGGEKLFF. As DNA, the CDR3 is TGTGCCAGCAGCCGACTCAGGGGTGGTGAAAAACTGTTTTTT.

This rearrangement joins TRBV3-1 (or the pseudogene TRBV3-2) to TRBJ2-1; the match to TRBD2 covers 9 bases. The CDR3 totals 14 residues. V trimming: 3 bases; J trimming: 10 bases; junction bases outside the gene matches: 7. The germline gives CDR1 LGHDT, CDR2 YNNKEL (reference sequence). CDR3: CASSHPSSGREQFF. In DNA form, the CDR3 reads TGTGCCAGCAGCCACCCCTCCAGCGGGAGGGAGCAGTTCTTC.

The gene calls are TRBV7-8 and TRBJ2-7; 14 positions match TRBD2. In germline, CDR1 is SGHVS, CDR2 FQNEAQ. Trimming removed 0 bases from V and 3 bases from J; junction bases left unmatched: 19. The CDR3 contains 22 residues. The CDR3 DNA reads as TGTGCCAGCAGCTTAGCGCTGACAGGGGGCAGGGGACTAGCGGGAGTCGACTACGAGCAGTACTTC. Amino acids: CASSLALTGGRGLAGVDYEQYF.

The chain is built from TRBV5-6 and TRBJ2-5; D is possibly TRBD1 (7 bases). This CDR3 comprises 14 residues. Trimming took 5 bases from V and 4 from J, leaving 15 bases between them. Germline CDR1 reads SGHDT; CDR2 reads YYEEEE. This chain's CDR3 is CASSQTQGGETQYF. CDR3 in DNA: TGTGCCAGCAGTCAGACTCAGGGGGGAGAGACCCAGTACTTC.

This clone appeared a single time. This chain uses TRBV5-1 with TRBJ2-7, with TRBD1 as a possible D gene (6 bases). The CDR3 has 13 residues. Per germline, CDR1 SGHRS and CDR2 YFSETQ. V lost 4 bases and J 2 bases, leaving 10 bases between the germline ends. The CDR3: CASSQRQAYEQYF. The CDR3 region has the DNA TGCGCCAGCAGCCAGCGACAGGCCTACGAGCAGTACTTC.

The chain carries TRBV6-5 and TRBJ2-7; 7 positions match TRBD2. The CDR3 totals 14 residues. After removal of 11 bases from V and 3 bases from J, the junction contained 13 bases not matched to a gene. The germline V gene has CDR1 MNHEY and CDR2 SVGAGI. DNA for the CDR3: TGTGCCGTACAAAAGGGCGGGAGTGGCTACGAGCAGTACTTC. This gives the protein CAVQKGGSGYEQYF.

This chain uses TRBV15 with TRBJ2-3; 7 bases are shared with TRBD1. Per the germline V gene, CDR1 is LNHNV and CDR2 is YYDKDF (reference sequence). V lost 2 bases and J lost 0; bases outside the gene matches: 5. This CDR3 contains 16 residues. The CDR3, as DNA: TGTGCCACCAGCAGATATCAGACAGGGAGCACAGATACGCAGTATTTT. Translated, it gives CATSRYQTGSTDTQYF.

The chain couples TRBV4-2 to TRBJ1-5; D may be TRBD1 (6 bases). The V end was cut by 0 bases, the J end by 3 bases, with 15 bases between. This CDR3 contains 17 residues. Germline V CDR1 and CDR2: LGHNA, YNFKEQ. CDR3 sequence: CASSQDSTGQVNQPQHF. The CDR3 DNA reads as TGTGCCAGCAGCCAAGATTCAACAGGGCAGGTCAATCAGCCCCAGCATTTT.

This clone came up a few times. The CDR3 DNA reads TGTGCCAGCGGTCTAGGGGCGGATGAAAAACTGTTTTTT. The encoded protein is CASGLGADEKLFF. V and J are TRBV6-5 and TRBJ1-4; tentative D call: TRBD1 (5 bases). V shed 8 bases and J shed 6 bases, with 13 bases lying between them. The germline CDR1 and CDR2 sequences are MNHEY and SVGAGI. The CDR3 runs 13 residues.

Comment on this clone: This sample includes further DNA sequences coding for the same CDR3. V is TRBV5-1 and J is TRBJ2-6, with 7 bases aligning to TRBD2. The CDR3 totals 15 residues. J lost 2 bases, V lost 2 bases, and 1 base had no gene match. Germline CDR1 reads SGHRS; CDR2 reads YFSETQ. The CDR3 sequence: CASSFGGTGANVLTF. DNA for the CDR3: TGCGCCAGCAGCTTCGGGGGGACTGGGGCCAACGTCCTGACTTTC. Variable domain in full (rest from reference TRBV5-1 and TRBJ2-6): KAGVTQTPRYLIKTRGQQVTLSCSPISGHRSVSWYQQTPGQGLQFLFEYFSETQRNKGNFPGRFSGRQFSNSRSEMNVSTLELGDSALYLCASSFGGTGANVLTFGAGSRLTVL.

V is TRBV6-5 and J is TRBJ2-2, with TRBD2 matching 10 bases. Per germline, CDR1 MNHEY and CDR2 SVGAGI. The CDR3 loop spans 16 amino acids. V shed 3 bases and J 4 bases; nucleotides not matched to a gene: 5. CDR3 residues: CASSYLAGASTGELFF. CDR3 in DNA: TGTGCCAGCAGTTATCTAGCGGGAGCGAGCACCGGGGAGCTGTTTTTT.

The rearrangement uses TRBV27 and TRBJ2-4; D perhaps matches TRBD1 (6 bases). This CDR3 has 13 amino acids. Between the trimmed V and J ends, which lost 1 base and 9 bases, there was a span of 10 bases. Germline CDR1 is MNHEY and CDR2 is SMNVEV (reference sequence). For the CDR3, the DNA is TGTGCCAGCAGTTTATTAGGGGGAACCATTCAGTACTTC. Residues: CASSLLGGTIQYF.

This rearrangement joins TRBV10-2 to TRBJ2-1; TRBD2 matches 13 bases. This CDR3 spans 15 amino acids. With 6 bases clipped from V and 7 bases from J, the junction kept 6 bases outside the gene matches. Germline loops: CDR1 WSHSY, CDR2 SAAADI. The CDR3 DNA follows: TGCGCCAGCAGCTGGACTAGCGGGAGTGGGAATGAGCAGTTCTTC. It translates to CASSWTSGSGNEQFF.

The V and J genes are TRBV2 and TRBJ1-1; weak D call: TRBD1 (5 bases). The CDR3 spans 14 residues. The germline CDR1 and CDR2 sequences are SNHLY and FYNNEI. Deletions cut 2 bases from V and 10 bases from J, with 17 bases between. CDR3 coding DNA: TGTGCCAGCAGTGAACACACGGGACTGAGAGGAGCTTTCTTT. Amino acid sequence: CASSEHTGLRGAFF. The full variable domain, in which reference TRBV2 and TRBJ1-1 provide the parts outside the CDR3, is EPEVTQTPSHQVTQMGQEVILRCVPISNHLYFYWYRQILGQKVEFLVSFYNNEISEKSEIFDDQFSVERPDGSNFTLKIRSTKLEDSAMYFCASSEHTGLRGAFFGQGTRLTVV.

The V gene is TRBV27, the J gene TRBJ2-3; 9 nucleotides align to TRBD2. The CDR3 loop spans 17 amino acids. Germline lookup yields CDR1 MNHEY and CDR2 SMNVEV (reference sequence). The ends lost 0 bases at V and 4 bases at J; junction bases unmatched: 8. CDR3 loop: CASSLSLSRGGPDTQYF. The DNA for the CDR3 is TGTGCCAGCAGTTTATCCCTATCGCGGGGGGGCCCAGATACGCAGTATTTT.

The DNA of the CDR3 is TGTGCCAGTAGTACTTTCGGGACAGTGTCCTACAATGAGCAGTTCTTC. Encoded protein: CASSTFGTVSYNEQFF. The chain recombines TRBV19 with TRBJ2-1, with 7 bases that match TRBD1. Germline loops: CDR1 LNHDA, CDR2 SQIVND (reference sequence). J lost 1 base, V lost 4 bases, and 7 bases had no gene match. This CDR3 has 16 amino acids.

This clone was seen more than once but under ten times. The genes are TRBV5-1 and TRBJ2-5, with TRBD2 matching 10 bases. From germline, CDR1 is SGHRS and CDR2 YFSETQ. V lost 7 bases, J lost 5 bases, and 8 bases stayed unmatched. The CDR3 length is 14 residues. The CDR3 DNA follows: TGCGCCAGCGGGTTTAGCGGGAGGTTGGAGACCCAGTACTTC. The encoded protein is CASGFSGRLETQYF.

This chain connects TRBV3-1 (or the pseudogene TRBV3-2) to TRBJ2-1; TRBD2 agrees at 15 bases. The CDR3 consists of 16 residues. The germline gives CDR1 LGHDT, CDR2 YNNKEL (reference sequence). After removal of 4 bases from V and 10 bases from J, the junction contained 8 bases not matched to a gene. The CDR3 sequence is CASSPAGTSGGKEQFF. The CDR3 DNA reads as TGTGCCAGCAGCCCGGCCGGGACTAGCGGGGGGAAAGAGCAGTTCTTC.

The chain employs TRBV6-5 and TRBJ1-2; maybe TRBD1 (6 bases). The CDR3 sequence is 12 residues long. Germline lookup yields CDR1 MNHEY and CDR2 SVGAGI. V lost 6 bases and J 3 bases, leaving 8 bases between the germline ends. The CDR3 sequence is CASRDRHYGYTF. The CDR3 DNA reads TGTGCCAGCAGAGACAGGCACTATGGCTACACCTTC.

The chain carries TRBV6-5 and TRBJ2-5; TRBD1 matches at 9 bases. V lost 6 bases, J lost 5 bases, and 7 bases stayed unmatched. This CDR3 is built from 14 residues. The V gene's germline CDR1 is MNHEY and CDR2 SVGAGI. CDR3 loop: CASRRQGGKETQYF. The CDR3 DNA reads TGTGCCAGCAGGCGACAGGGGGGTAAGGAGACCCAGTACTTC.

V and J are TRBV25-1 and TRBJ2-1, with D possibly being TRBD2 (6 bases). Looked up from germline, CDR1 is MGHDK and CDR2 is SYGVNS. The CDR3 covers 14 residues. V was cut by 1 base and J by 2 bases, with 6 bases left in between. In DNA, the CDR3 is TGTGCCAGCAGTGAATGGACTACCTACAATGAGCAGTTCTTC. Protein product: CASSEWTTYNEQFF.

This chain links TRBV4-1 with TRBJ1-5; TRBD1 might be the D (5 bases). This CDR3 is built from 14 residues. The V and J ends lost 0 bases and 3 bases respectively, with 6 bases between them. The germline CDR1 and CDR2 sequences are MGHRA and YSYEKL. CDR3 loop: CASSQETVNQPQHF. In DNA, the CDR3 is TGCGCCAGCAGCCAAGAGACAGTCAATCAGCCCCAGCATTTT.

This sequence joins TRBV28 and TRBJ1-6; tentative D call: TRBD1 (6 bases). V shed 5 bases and J shed 10 bases, with 15 bases lying between them. The length of the CDR3 is 14 residues. Germline V CDR1 and CDR2: MDHEN, SYDVKM. This CDR3 is CASSMMTGRSPLHF. CDR3 bases: TGTGCCAGCAGTATGATGACAGGACGGTCACCCCTCCACTTT.

In its sample, this clone was seen a few times. The chain has TRBV30 and TRBJ2-2, with TRBD2 matching 10 bases. In germline, CDR1 is GTSNPN, CDR2 SVGIG (reference sequence). Trimming took 3 bases from V and 7 from J; bases not matched to a gene: 8. This CDR3 region has 15 residues. The CDR3 here is CAWRKGLAALGELFF. As DNA, the CDR3 is TGTGCCTGGAGAAAAGGACTAGCGGCCCTCGGGGAGCTGTTTTTT.